Presented here are 21 T cell receptor beta chains from one specimen sequenced in a study of cytomegalovirus exposure and HLA in healthy donors. It was with 60 Vbeta and 13 Jbeta primers that the PCR ran. The assay was immunoSEQ multiplex PCR, and TCRdb's table has in-frame clones only and misses some. Of under 150,000 clones in the sample, about three quarters were seen once. Sequencing input: PBMCs. These receptors all come from a woman aged 40-49 years in good health and CMV-seronegative.

The chain couples TRBV5-4 to TRBJ1-1; TRBD1 matches at 8 bases. Germline V gene data show CDR1 as SGHNT and CDR2 as YYREEE (reference sequence). V trimming: 4 bases; J trimming: 3 bases; junction bases outside the gene matches: 11. The CDR3 covers 16 residues. The CDR3: CASSIYQGAWDTEAFF. The CDR3 region has the DNA TGTGCCAGCAGCATTTACCAGGGGGCATGGGACACTGAAGCTTTCTTT.

V is TRBV4-1 and J is TRBJ1-2; weak D call: TRBD1 (5 bases). Trimming pared 1 base from V and 8 bases from J, leaving 20 bases between. Looked up from germline, CDR1 is MGHRA and CDR2 is YSYEKL. The CDR3 contains 16 residues. The DNA of the CDR3 is TGCGCCAGCAGCCAAGGGGTCGGCGGGGGGGAGTACGGCTACACCTTC. The encoded protein is CASSQGVGGGEYGYTF.

The chain recombines TRBV29-1 with TRBJ2-7, with 7 bases identical to TRBD1. CDR1 SQVTM and CDR2 ANQGSEA come from the germline V gene. The CDR3 runs 12 residues. As DNA, the CDR3 is TGCGATCTCGGGACAGCCTCCTACGAGCAGTACTTC. This encodes CDLGTASYEQYF.

This clone was recorded once. The J gene is TRBJ2-7, the V gene TRBV28; 7 bases line up with TRBD2. The CDR3 covers 13 residues. J gave up 3 bases and V 3 bases, and 2 bases lay outside the gene matches. Germline CDR1 and CDR2: MDHEN and SYDVKM. DNA for the CDR3: TGTGCCAGCAGTTTGGGGGGGGACTACGAGCAGTACTTC. Its translation: CASSLGGDYEQYF.

A few counts support this clone. The junction shows a germline mismatch at one end, possibly a read error. The chain carries TRBV7-9 and TRBJ2-7; TRBD1 matches 7 bases. This CDR3 spans 14 amino acids. The germline gives CDR1 SEHNR, CDR2 FQNEAQ (reference sequence). CDR3: CSSSVGTATYEQYF. CDR3 bases: TGTTCCAGCAGCGTCGGGACAGCGACCTACGAGCAGTACTTC.

The CDR3 reads CASSRGQGGETQYF. The CDR3 bases are TGTGCCAGCAGCCGCGGACAGGGTGGGGAGACCCAGTACTTC. V gene TRBV7-9 combines with J gene TRBJ2-5; TRBD1 matches at 8 bases. Germline V gene sequence: CDR1 SEHNR, CDR2 FQNEAQ (reference sequence). The ends lost 5 bases at V and 5 bases at J; junction bases unmatched: 7. CDR3 size: 14 residues.

The rearrangement joins TRBV7-2 to TRBJ2-3, with 8 nucleotides matching TRBD2. V was clipped by 3 bases and J by 1 base; unmatched bases: 0. The CDR3 runs to 14 residues. In germline, CDR1 is SGHTA, CDR2 FQGNSA. The CDR3 region is CASSLTSGTDTQYF. In DNA, the CDR3 is TGTGCCAGCAGCTTGACTAGCGGCACAGATACGCAGTATTTT.

This clone came up a few times. J is TRBJ2-2 and V is TRBV6-5, with D possibly matching TRBD2 (5 bases). Trimming took off 6 bases at V and 6 bases at J, with 8 bases between the two ends. Germline CDR1 is MNHEY and CDR2 is SVGAGI. The CDR3 contains 12 residues. The CDR3 reads CASSHGAGELFF. The CDR3 DNA follows: TGTGCCAGCAGCCACGGGGCCGGGGAGCTGTTTTTT.

Turning to this clone: A read error may account for a junction end that differs from germline. The J gene is TRBJ1-2, the V gene TRBV7-3; no definite D call. The CDR3 runs to 12 residues. Germline CDR1 and CDR2: SGHTA and FQGTGA. This CDR3 reads CSSSLNGNGYTF. DNA for the CDR3: TGTTCCAGCAGCTTAAATGGCAACGGCTACACCTTC.

This clone is medium-sized in the sample. The V and J genes are TRBV6-1 and TRBJ1-4; 11 bases agree with TRBD1. The CDR3 is 14 residues long. Per the germline V gene, CDR1 is MNHNS and CDR2 is SASEGT. V shed 6 bases and J 7 bases; nucleotides not matched to a gene: 4. The CDR3, as DNA: TGTGCCAGCAGCCTCGGGACAGGGGGTGAAAAACTGTTTTTT. This encodes CASSLGTGGEKLFF.

This sequence joins TRBV9 and TRBJ2-3, with D hard to call. V was cut by 0 bases and J by 2 bases, with 10 bases left in between. This CDR3 region has 15 residues. CDR1 and CDR2 (germline): SGDLS, YYNGEE. The CDR3 sequence is CASSVGGPFTDTQYF. The DNA for the CDR3 is TGTGCCAGCAGCGTAGGTGGGCCCTTCACAGATACGCAGTATTTT.

This clone was counted between two and nine times. V is TRBV18 and J is TRBJ1-2, with D hard to call. This CDR3 spans 15 amino acids. Germline values: CDR1 KGHSH, CDR2 LQKENI. The V end was cut by 3 bases, the J end by 0 bases, with 11 bases between. The CDR3 region has the DNA TGTGCCAGCTCACCTAGGAGTTCAGCTAACTATGGCTACACCTTC. Its translation: CASSPRSSANYGYTF.

The chain links TRBV5-4 to TRBJ2-5; D is undetermined. Looked up from germline, CDR1 is SGHNT and CDR2 is YYREEE (reference sequence). The CDR3 contains 13 residues. V lost 0 bases, J lost 6 bases, and 9 bases lay in between. The CDR3 DNA follows: TGTGCCAGCAGCTTGGACAGTGTACAGACCCAGTACTTC. Its protein product is CASSLDSVQTQYF.

Remarks on this clone: The junction shows a germline mismatch at one end, possibly a read error. The rearrangement uses TRBV7-9 and TRBJ2-7, with D unclear. The CDR3 loop spans 15 amino acids. From germline, CDR1 is SEHNR and CDR2 FQNEAQ (reference sequence). CDR3 sequence: CASSPKDKASHEQYF. The CDR3, as DNA: TGTGCCAGCAGCCCGAAAGACAAGGCCTCCCACGAGCAGTACTTC.

With regard to this clone: At one end, the junction sequence differs from germline, possibly due to a read error. The V and J genes are TRBV5-1 and TRBJ2-6, with D tentatively TRBD2 (6 bases). The length of the CDR3 is 19 residues. The germline V gene has CDR1 SGHRS and CDR2 YFSETQ. The CDR3, as DNA: TGCGCCAGCAGCGCCCTGGGATCGCTTACTAGCTCTGGGGCCAACGGCCTGACTTTC. This codes for CASSALGSLTSSGANGLTF.

CDR3 loop: CASSYVGAGTQYF. CDR3 nucleotides: TGTGCCAGCAGTTACGTCGGAGCGGGGACCCAGTACTTC. This chain links TRBV6-6 with TRBJ2-5; maybe TRBD2 (6 bases). The CDR3 has 13 residues. V gave up 2 bases and J gave up 7 bases, with 11 bases separating them. Germline V CDR1 and CDR2: MNHNY, SVGAGI (reference sequence).

Comments on this clone: At one of its ends the junction is not consistent with the germline gene, which may arise from a read error. The chain has TRBV11-2 and TRBJ1-2, with a tentative D call TRBD1 (6 bases). CDR1 is SGHAT and CDR2 is FQNNGV in the germline V gene. This CDR3 spans 16 amino acids. CDR3 DNA sequence: TGTGTCAGCAGTTATAAGACAGGCGTTGATAACTATGGCTACACCTTC. It specifies CVSSYKTGVDNYGYTF.

The table lists this clone with a few counts. This chain links TRBV27 with TRBJ2-1; weak D call: TRBD1 (6 bases). The germline V gene has CDR1 MNHEY and CDR2 SMNVEV (reference sequence). V gave up 2 bases and J gave up 2 bases, with 16 bases separating them. CDR3 length: 17 amino acids. In nucleotides, the CDR3 is TGTGCCAGCAGTTTACGGGCAGGGGTGAGGGCCTACAATGAGCAGTTCTTC. It is translated as CASSLRAGVRAYNEQFF.

A note on this clone: Mismatch with germline at one junction end may stem from a read error. The rearrangement joins TRBV7-9 to TRBJ1-5; TRBD1 matches 7 bases. CDR1 is SEHNR, CDR2 FQNEAQ, per germline (reference sequence). CDR3 length equals 13 residues. As DNA, the CDR3 is TGTTCCAGCAGCCAGGGGGGCAATCAGCCCCAGCATTTT. This gives the protein CSSSQGGNQPQHF.

Only one count was recorded for this clone. The rearrangement uses TRBV10-2 and TRBJ2-2; 9 nucleotides line up with TRBD2. The CDR3 extends over 18 amino acids. Germline loops: CDR1 WSHSY, CDR2 SAAADI. V lost 5 bases to trimming and J lost 6 bases; unmatched junction nucleotides: 16. In DNA, the CDR3 is TGCGCCAGCAGTCCGGGAATACTAGCGGGCCCGAGGTCCGGGGAGCTGTTTTTT. Translated: CASSPGILAGPRSGELFF.

The genes are TRBV27 and TRBJ2-5; 11 bases align to TRBD2. The CDR3 is 14 residues long. Germline V gene data show CDR1 as MNHEY and CDR2 as SMNVEV (reference sequence). Trimming took 6 bases from V and 4 from J; bases not matched to a gene: 4. The CDR3 spells CASSGLAGIETQYF. Written as DNA, the CDR3 is TGTGCCAGCAGCGGACTAGCGGGCATAGAGACCCAGTACTTC.